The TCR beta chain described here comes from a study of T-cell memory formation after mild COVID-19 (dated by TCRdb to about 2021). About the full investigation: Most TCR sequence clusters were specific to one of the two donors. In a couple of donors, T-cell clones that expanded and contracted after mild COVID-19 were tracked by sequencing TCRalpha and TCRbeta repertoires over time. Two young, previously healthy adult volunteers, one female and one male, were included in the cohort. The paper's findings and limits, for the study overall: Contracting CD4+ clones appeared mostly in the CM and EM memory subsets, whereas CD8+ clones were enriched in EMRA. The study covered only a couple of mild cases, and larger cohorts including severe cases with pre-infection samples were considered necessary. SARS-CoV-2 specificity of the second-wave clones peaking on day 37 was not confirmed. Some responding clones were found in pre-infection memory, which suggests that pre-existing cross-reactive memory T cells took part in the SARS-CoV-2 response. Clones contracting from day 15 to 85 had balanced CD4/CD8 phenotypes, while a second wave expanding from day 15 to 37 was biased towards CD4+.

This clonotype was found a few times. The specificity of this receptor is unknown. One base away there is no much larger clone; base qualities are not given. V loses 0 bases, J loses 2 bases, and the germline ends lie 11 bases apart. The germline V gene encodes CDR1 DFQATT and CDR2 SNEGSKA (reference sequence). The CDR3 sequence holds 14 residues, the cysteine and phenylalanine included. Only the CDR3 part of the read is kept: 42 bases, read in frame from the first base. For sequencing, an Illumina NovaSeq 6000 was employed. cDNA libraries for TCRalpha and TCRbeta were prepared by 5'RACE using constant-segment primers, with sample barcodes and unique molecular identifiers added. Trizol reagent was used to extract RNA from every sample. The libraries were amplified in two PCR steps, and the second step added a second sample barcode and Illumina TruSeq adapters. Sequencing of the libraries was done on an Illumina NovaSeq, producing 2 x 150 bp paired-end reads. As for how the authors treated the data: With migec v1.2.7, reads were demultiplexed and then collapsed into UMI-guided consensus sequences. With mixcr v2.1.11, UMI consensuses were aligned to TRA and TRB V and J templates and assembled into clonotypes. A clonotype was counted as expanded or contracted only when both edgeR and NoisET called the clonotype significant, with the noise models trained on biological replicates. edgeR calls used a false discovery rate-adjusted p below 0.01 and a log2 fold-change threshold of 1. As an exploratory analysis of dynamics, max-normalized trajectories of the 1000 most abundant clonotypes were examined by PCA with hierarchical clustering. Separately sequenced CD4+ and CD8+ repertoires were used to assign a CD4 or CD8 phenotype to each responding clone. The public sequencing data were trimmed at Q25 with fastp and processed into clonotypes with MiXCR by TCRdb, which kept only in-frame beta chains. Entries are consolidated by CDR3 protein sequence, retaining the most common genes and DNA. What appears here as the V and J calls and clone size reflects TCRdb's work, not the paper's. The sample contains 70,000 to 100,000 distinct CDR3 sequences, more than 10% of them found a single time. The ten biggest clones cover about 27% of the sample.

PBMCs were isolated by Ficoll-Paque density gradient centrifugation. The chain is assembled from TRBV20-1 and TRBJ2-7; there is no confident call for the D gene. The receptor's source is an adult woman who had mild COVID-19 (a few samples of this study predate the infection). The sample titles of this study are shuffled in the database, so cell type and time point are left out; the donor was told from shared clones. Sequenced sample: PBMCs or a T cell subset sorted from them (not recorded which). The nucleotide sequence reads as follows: TGCAGTGCTAGAGATCCCGTTCGAACCTACGAGCAGTACTTC. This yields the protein CSARDPVRTYEQYF.